Sequencing of this TCR beta chain was carried out in a study of neurological immune-mediated disorders. In its sample, this clonotype was seen many times. The sample's time point: technical triplicate 2. Trimming pared 0 bases from V and 5 bases from J, leaving 11 bases between. Germline V CDR1 and CDR2: SGHRS, YFSETQ. The CDR3 extends over 14 amino acids. TCRdb redid the calling of the 5' RACE reads with MiXCR, one entry per CDR3 protein. The repertoire consists of about 59,000 distinct CDR3 sequences, with 24% occurring once and the leading ten covering about 4.5%. Sequencing was performed on PBMCs. The TCR was taken from a man aged 55 to 69 with HTLV-1-associated myelopathy (HAM/TSP). The chain couples TRBV5-1 to TRBJ2-5; D might be TRBD2 (5 bases). The CDR3 coding sequence is TGCGCCAGCAGCTTGGGAGGGCCAGAGGAGACCCAGTACTTC. Translated, it gives CASSLGGPEETQYF. Full variable domain (remainder filled in from reference TRBV5-1 and TRBJ2-5): KAGVTQTPRYLIKTRGQQVTLSCSPISGHRSVSWYQQTPGQGLQFLFEYFSETQRNKGNFPGRFSGRQFSNSRSEMNVSTLELGDSALYLCASSLGGPEETQYFGPGTRLLVL.